These 21 T cell receptor beta chains were all obtained from the same sample, sequenced in a study of blood T cell repertoires in COVID-19. The table came from immunoSEQ multiplex PCR; TCRdb's copy has only in-frame clones and leaves some out. The sample has about 220,000 clones, 80% to 90% seen once. Sequencing used PBMCs or T cells enriched from blood (not recorded which). These receptors were taken from a woman aged 18-29 years in a cohort exposed to, infected with or recovered from COVID-19 (not recorded which).

This chain connects TRBV7-9 to TRBJ1-1; D not resolved. The CDR3 length is 13 residues. The V end lost 5 bases, the J end lost 1 base, and 8 bases lay between the germline ends. Germline CDR1 and CDR2: SEHNR and FQNEAQ (reference sequence). CDR3 sequence (DNA): TGTGCCAGCAGCAAAGACGGGAACACTGAAGCTTTCTTT. This encodes CASSKDGNTEAFF.

The chain employs TRBV12-5 and TRBJ1-5, with D possibly TRBD1 on 5 matching bases. CDR1 is LGHNT and CDR2 is FRNRAP in the germline V gene. This CDR3 spans 15 amino acids. Trimming shortened V by 10 bases and J by 0 bases, and 16 bases separated the two germline ends. The CDR3 DNA follows: TGTGCTATAAGCAGACAGAAGAATAGCAATCAGCCCCAGCATTTT. Residues: CAISRQKNSNQPQHF.

The chain links TRBV3-1 (or the pseudogene TRBV3-2) to TRBJ1-6, with D perhaps TRBD1 (6 bases). The length of the CDR3 is 16 residues. Germline V gene sequence: CDR1 LGHDT, CDR2 YNNKEL (reference sequence). Trimming left V 4 bases short and J 5 bases short, with 15 bases between. Here the CDR3 DNA reads TGTGCCAGCAGCCCCCAGGGGTGGTTCGATAATTCACCCCTCCACTTT. It translates to CASSPQGWFDNSPLHF.

The rearrangement uses TRBV3-1 (or the pseudogene TRBV3-2) and TRBJ1-2; D ambiguous. Germline V lookup: CDR1 LGHDT, CDR2 YNNKEL (reference sequence). The CDR3 sequence is 14 residues long. V lost 5 bases and J lost 5, with 15 bases in between. CDR3 nucleotides: TGTGCCAGCAGCGCGGAGGGAGTCGGATATGGCTACACCTTC. It encodes CASSAEGVGYGYTF.

This clone has at least ten counts. This chain uses TRBV19 with TRBJ2-2; 10 bases align to TRBD2. The ends lost 5 bases at V and 2 bases at J; junction bases unmatched: 14. The germline gives CDR1 LNHDA, CDR2 SQIVND (reference sequence). This CDR3 has 19 amino acids. The CDR3 nucleotides are TGTGCCAGTAGTCTACCAGGGCCAGTAGCGGGGGGCAACACCGGGGAGCTGTTTTTT. Protein: CASSLPGPVAGGNTGELFF.

This clone has a single count. The chain joins TRBV9 to TRBJ2-3, with a weak D call TRBD2 (6 bases). The CDR3 has 14 residues. V was clipped by 6 bases and J by 6 bases, with 17 bases between them. The germline V gene has CDR1 SGDLS and CDR2 YYNGEE. In DNA form, the CDR3 reads TGTGCCAGCACCGGGAGTAGGGCTGGGGATACGCAGTATTTT. It is translated as CASTGSRAGDTQYF.

This chain uses TRBV5-1 with TRBJ2-7, with a weak D call TRBD1 (7 bases). V was shortened by 4 bases and J by 1 base, with 12 bases between the two germline ends. CDR3 length: 14 amino acids. CDR1 is SGHRS, CDR2 YFSETQ, per germline. The CDR3 DNA is TGCGCCAGCAGCCTGCGGGGACAGTCCTACGAGCAGTACTTC. Translation gives CASSLRGQSYEQYF.

V and J are TRBV9 and TRBJ1-2; D unclear. Germline assignment: CDR1 SGDLS and CDR2 YYNGEE. Trimming cost V 6 bases and J 8 bases, with 20 bases left between them. This CDR3 contains 14 residues. The CDR3 loop is CASTPIGVEMGYTF. The DNA of the CDR3 is TGTGCCAGCACTCCGATCGGGGTCGAGATGGGCTACACCTTC.

This clone was seen a handful of times. J is TRBJ1-5 and V is TRBV2; no firm D call. Per the germline V gene, CDR1 is SNHLY and CDR2 is FYNNEI. The V end was cut by 5 bases, the J end by 6 bases, with 8 bases between. The CDR3 sequence is 12 residues long. CDR3 DNA: TGTGCCAGCAGTTTAAGACTTCAGCCCCAGCATTTT. Its protein is CASSLRLQPQHF.

The chain couples TRBV12-3 or TRBV12-4 to TRBJ1-5, with D possibly being TRBD1 (5 bases). The CDR3 is 13 residues long. V shed 3 bases and J shed 8 bases, with 11 bases lying between them. CDR3 nucleotide sequence: TGTGCCAGCAGTTTCTCAGGGCGAGAGCCCCAGCATTTT. Amino acid sequence: CASSFSGREPQHF.

This clone was counted once. The rearrangement links TRBV19 to TRBJ2-1, with TRBD1 identical over 8 bases. Germline V gene data show CDR1 as LNHDA and CDR2 as SQIVND (reference sequence). The CDR3 covers 13 residues. The ends lost 5 bases at V and 8 bases at J; junction bases unmatched: 5. For the CDR3, the DNA is TGTGCCAGTAGTGCACAGGGGGGAGATGAGCAGTTCTTC. Translated: CASSAQGGDEQFF.

The chain recombines TRBV7-6 with TRBJ1-4; 8 bases match TRBD1. Germline trimming cut 6 bases from V and 4 bases from J; bases unmatched to any gene: 7. The CDR3 spans 15 residues. Looked up from germline, CDR1 is SGHVS and CDR2 is FNYEAQ. CDR3 in amino acids: CASRRGQAHNEKLFF. Written as DNA, the CDR3 is TGTGCCAGCAGGAGGGGACAGGCCCATAATGAAAAACTGTTTTTT.

This chain uses TRBV10-2 with TRBJ2-3, with TRBD1 identical over 9 bases. Per germline, CDR1 WSHSY and CDR2 SAAADI. After removal of 0 bases from V and 8 bases from J, the junction contained 9 bases not matched to a gene. CDR3 length: 16 residues. CDR3 sequence: CASSESRQGGHVTQYF. CDR3 coding DNA: TGCGCCAGCAGTGAGTCGAGACAGGGGGGACATGTTACGCAGTATTTT.

V gene TRBV24-1 combines with J gene TRBJ1-1; D gene ambiguous. Trimming shortened V by 2 bases and J by 5 bases, and 17 bases separated the two germline ends. This CDR3 comprises 16 residues. Germline V CDR1 and CDR2: KGHDR, SFDVKD. CDR3 sequence: CATSDSSFNDQTEAFF. CDR3 in DNA: TGTGCCACCAGTGATTCCTCTTTCAACGATCAGACTGAAGCTTTCTTT.

This chain joins TRBV2 and TRBJ2-1; TRBD1 agrees at 12 bases. The CDR3 covers 17 residues. Germline trimming cut 8 bases from V and 2 bases from J; bases unmatched to any gene: 10. CDR1 and CDR2 (germline): SNHLY, FYNNEI. The CDR3 spells CASCPGQGAPAYNEQFF. Written as DNA, the CDR3 is TGTGCCAGCTGCCCGGGACAGGGGGCTCCGGCCTACAATGAGCAGTTCTTC.

V and J are TRBV5-1 and TRBJ1-1; D is possibly TRBD1 (6 bases). V was trimmed by 6 bases and J by 1 base, leaving 10 bases between them. Germline V gene data show CDR1 as SGHRS and CDR2 as YFSETQ. This CDR3 comprises 13 residues. The CDR3: CASKKGENTEAFF. The DNA of the CDR3 is TGCGCCAGCAAAAAGGGGGAGAACACTGAAGCTTTCTTT.

The CDR3 DNA follows: TGTGCCAGCAGCTTAGCGCGGGGACTAGCCCATGAGCAGTTCTTC. Amino acids: CASSLARGLAHEQFF. The V gene is TRBV7-9, the J gene TRBJ2-1; TRBD2 matches 9 bases. Germline trimming cut 0 bases from V and 8 bases from J; bases unmatched to any gene: 5. Germline V gene data show CDR1 as SEHNR and CDR2 as FQNEAQ (reference sequence). The CDR3 is 15 residues long.

This clone appeared a few times. The rearrangement joins TRBV10-1 to TRBJ2-3; the match to TRBD2 covers 11 bases. The CDR3 length is 17 residues. The V segment lost 0 bases and the J segment 2 bases; nucleotides outside the gene matches: 4. Germline V CDR1 and CDR2: WNHNN, SYGVQD (reference sequence). The CDR3 DNA sequence: TGCGCCAGCAGTGAGTCCGGGACTAGCGGCATCACAGATACGCAGTATTTT. It yields the protein CASSESGTSGITDTQYF.

This clone was observed a single time. The chain carries TRBV10-2 and TRBJ1-2; D may be TRBD1 (5 bases). The CDR3 spans 14 residues. V lost 5 bases to trimming and J lost 6 bases, with 16 bases between them. CDR1 and CDR2 (germline): WSHSY, SAAADI. Written as DNA, the CDR3 is TGCGCCAGCAGTCAGCTATGGCAGGGTCATGGCTACACCTTC. It specifies CASSQLWQGHGYTF.

The rearrangement joins TRBV5-1 to TRBJ2-2; 7 positions match TRBD2. The germline CDR1 and CDR2 sequences are SGHRS and YFSETQ. The CDR3 sequence is 15 residues long. V lost 4 bases, J lost 1 base, and 4 bases stayed unmatched. CDR3 sequence: CASSVSGENTGELFF. For the CDR3, the DNA is TGCGCCAGCAGCGTAAGCGGGGAGAACACCGGGGAGCTGTTTTTT.

In this sample, this clone turned up once. V is TRBV9 and J is TRBJ2-3; TRBD1 aligns across 7 bases. The CDR3 loop spans 13 amino acids. Trimming at V came to 5 bases and at J to 5 bases, leaving 5 bases not matched to a gene. Germline CDR1 SGDLS, CDR2 YYNGEE. CDR3 protein: CASSEQGRDTQYF. In nucleotides, the CDR3 is TGTGCCAGCAGTGAACAGGGGAGAGATACGCAGTATTTT.